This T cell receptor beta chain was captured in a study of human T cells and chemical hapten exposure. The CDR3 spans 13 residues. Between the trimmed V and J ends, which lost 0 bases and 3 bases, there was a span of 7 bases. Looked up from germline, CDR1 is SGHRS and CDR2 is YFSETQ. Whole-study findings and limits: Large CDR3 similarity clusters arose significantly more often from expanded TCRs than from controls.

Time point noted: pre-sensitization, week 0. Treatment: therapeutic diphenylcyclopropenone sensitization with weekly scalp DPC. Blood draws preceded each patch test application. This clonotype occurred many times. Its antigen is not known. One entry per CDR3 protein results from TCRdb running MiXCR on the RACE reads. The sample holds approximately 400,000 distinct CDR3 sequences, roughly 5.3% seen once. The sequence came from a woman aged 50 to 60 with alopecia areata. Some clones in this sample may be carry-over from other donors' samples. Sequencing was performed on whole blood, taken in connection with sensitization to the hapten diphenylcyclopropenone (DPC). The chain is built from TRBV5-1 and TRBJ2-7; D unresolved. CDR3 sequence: CASSLGQNYEQYF. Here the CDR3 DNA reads TGCGCCAGCAGCTTGGGTCAGAACTACGAGCAGTACTTC. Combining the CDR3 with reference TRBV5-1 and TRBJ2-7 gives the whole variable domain KAGVTQTPRYLIKTRGQQVTLSCSPISGHRSVSWYQQTPGQGLQFLFEYFSETQRNKGNFPGRFSGRQFSNSRSEMNVSTLELGDSALYLCASSLGQNYEQYFGPGTRLTVT.